This T cell receptor beta chain is drawn from a study of cytomegalovirus exposure and HLA in healthy donors. Overall study results and limits: Later genetic work tied a missense DCLRE1C variant to beta-chain V and J trimming. TCR beta sequences reportedly predicted the HLA-A and HLA-B alleles of most subjects accurately.

Trimming took off 0 bases at V and 6 bases at J, with 9 bases between the two ends. The CDR3 covers 13 residues. Germline CDR1 and CDR2: SSHAT and FNYEAQ (reference sequence). With respect to this clone: Its antigen is not known.

60 Vbeta and 13 Jbeta primers were used in PCR. The method was immunoSEQ multiplex PCR; TCRdb's version includes in-frame clones alone and lacks a portion of them. This sample carries approximately 100,000 clones, more than 80% of them seen once, and the ten largest clones take less than 5%. The chain recombines TRBV7-7 with TRBJ2-7; D not resolved. The TCR was taken from a man younger than 40 in good health and CMV-seronegative. Material for sequencing was PBMCs. The CDR3 DNA is TGTGCCAGCAGCTTAGCCCCTAGTTCCGAGCAGTACTTC. Residues: CASSLAPSSEQYF.